The subject of this entry is one TCR beta chain. Its antigen is as yet unknown. Sequencing used immunoSEQ multiplex PCR; TCRdb keeps in-frame clones, though not all of them. The data contain more than 70,000 clones, about 90% of them singletons. The data stem from a study of OX40 agonist ivuxolimab in advanced cancers. For the study at large: Patients receiving dose escalation had hepatocellular carcinoma, melanoma, renal cell or head and neck cancer.

Losses at the gene ends were 6 bases for V and 2 bases for J; bases not matched to a gene: 5. The CDR3 has 14 amino acids. Germline V gene data show CDR1 as WSHSY and CDR2 as SAAADI. Notes on the study in general: Expanded clones were, on average, more numerous in CD8+ T cells than in CD4+.

This chain connects TRBV10-2 to TRBJ1-2, with 8 bases fitting TRBD1. The source material was CD4+ or CD8+ T cells sorted from blood, sampled in a trial of the OX40 agonist ivuxolimab. The receptor was derived from an adult with an advanced solid tumor such as melanoma, head and neck, liver or kidney cancer. CDR3 nucleotide sequence: TGCGCCAGCAGCGAAACAGGGGGGAACTATGGCTACACCTTC. It codes for CASSETGGNYGYTF.